This is a list of T cell receptor beta chains from one sample in a study of blood T cell repertoires in COVID-19. This table comes from immunoSEQ multiplex PCR, and its TCRdb copy is limited to in-frame clones, with some not included. The sample lists almost 200,000 clones, more than 70% occurring once. Material: PBMCs or T cells enriched from blood (not recorded which). These receptors all stem from a young woman who had recovered from COVID-19. The CDR3 runs from the conserved cysteine through the conserved F or W. A D gene is named only where the DNA matches it firmly. The size entry is marked missing in some rows and otherwise reads once, few, many or a size class.

abundance | j_gene | d_gene | v_gene | len | CDR3aa | CDR3nt
- | TRBJ1-5 | - | TRBV21-1 | 18 | CASSMRDREGKSNQPQHF | TGTGCCAGCAGCATGAGGGACAGGGAGGGGAAAAGCAATCAGCCCCAGCATTTT
- | TRBJ2-1 | TRBD2 | TRBV9 | 16 | CASSVSDGGTYNEQFF | TGTGCCAGCAGCGTCTCTGACGGGGGGACCTACAATGAGCAGTTCTTC
many | TRBJ1-1 | - | TRBV20-1 | 13 | CSASGEKNTEAFF | TGCAGTGCTAGTGGAGAAAAGAACACTGAAGCTTTCTTT
- | TRBJ2-3 | - | TRBV4-1 | 15 | CASSLTGKNTDTQYF | TGCGCCAGCAGCCTCACCGGGAAAAACACAGATACGCAGTATTTT
few | TRBJ1-1 | - | TRBV6-5 | 15 | CASSYYRAGNTEAFF | TGTGCCAGCAGTTACTACAGGGCCGGGAACACTGAAGCTTTCTTT
- | TRBJ1-1 | TRBD1 | TRBV20-1 | 15 | CSASAGQTPNTEAFF | TGCAGTGCTAGTGCGGGACAGACCCCTAACACTGAAGCTTTCTTT
- | TRBJ2-2 | TRBD2 | TRBV4-2 | 18 | CASSQVYAGTSGGGELFF | TGTGCCAGCAGCCAAGTATACGCCGGGACTAGCGGCGGCGGGGAGCTGTTTTTT
- | TRBJ2-5 | TRBD1 | TRBV24-1 | 15 | CATSDLKGARETQYF | TGTGCCACCAGTGATTTAAAGGGGGCGAGAGAGACCCAGTACTTC
- | TRBJ1-1 | TRBD1 | TRBV7-2 | 15 | CASSPQTGQGTGAFF | TGTGCCAGCAGCCCCCAGACGGGACAGGGTACTGGAGCTTTCTTT
- | TRBJ1-1 | TRBD1 | TRBV5-6 | 16 | CASRVGGGHFNTEAFF | TGTGCCAGCAGGGTAGGAGGGGGCCACTTTAACACTGAAGCTTTCTTT
- | TRBJ2-7 | TRBD2 | TRBV7-9 | 15 | CASSLGEGPRREQYF | TGTGCCAGCAGCTTAGGGGAGGGGCCGAGACGGGAGCAGTACTTC
- | TRBJ1-2 | TRBD1 | TRBV6-5 | 15 | CASREQGGVGYGYTF | TGTGCCAGCAGAGAGCAGGGGGGAGTTGGCTATGGCTACACCTTC
- | TRBJ2-3 | TRBD2 | TRBV27 | 14 | CASSLLAGVDTQYF | TGTGCCAGCAGTTTATTAGCGGGGGTAGATACGCAGTATTTT
- | TRBJ2-1 | TRBD1 | TRBV29-1 | 14 | CSVVGQDSYNEQFF | TGCAGCGTTGTCGGACAGGATTCCTACAATGAGCAGTTCTTC
- | TRBJ2-1 | - | TRBV21-1 | 18 | CASSKESAAGGGYNEQFF | TGTGCCAGCAGCAAAGAAAGTGCAGCGGGGGGCGGTTACAATGAGCAGTTCTTC
- | TRBJ1-2 | - | TRBV28 | 13 | CASSLSGAYGYTF | TGTGCCAGCAGTTTATCAGGGGCCTATGGCTACACCTTC
- | TRBJ1-1 | - | TRBV6-6 | 11 | CASADRLKAFF | TGTGCCAGCGCGGACAGATTGAAAGCTTTCTTT
- | TRBJ1-5 | TRBD1 | TRBV3-1/TRBV3-2 | 15 | CASSQGQGDNQPQHF | TGTGCCAGCAGCCAAGGACAGGGGGACAATCAGCCCCAGCATTTT
- | TRBJ2-1 | TRBD1 | TRBV24-1 | 16 | CATSDSGTGSLREQFF | TGTGCCACCAGTGATAGTGGGACAGGTTCTTTGCGGGAGCAGTTCTTC
- | TRBJ1-4 | - | TRBV3-1/TRBV3-2 | 14 | CASSQGGNSGKLFF | TGTGCCAGCAGCCAAGGAGGGAATAGTGGAAAACTGTTTTTT
- | TRBJ2-5 | TRBD2 | TRBV10-3 | 13 | CAITGGAGETQYF | TGTGCCATCACGGGGGGGGCCGGCGAGACCCAGTACTTC
- | TRBJ2-7 | - | TRBV28 | 17 | CASSFPPHRTSLHEQYF | TGTGCCAGCAGTTTCCCCCCCCACCGAACTAGTCTCCACGAGCAGTACTTC
- | TRBJ1-6 | - | TRBV9 | 12 | CASSLTGEPLHF | TGTGCCAGCAGCCTTACTGGAGAACCCCTCCACTTT
- | TRBJ2-7 | - | TRBV30 | 15 | CAWKSIETTLGGQYF | TGTGCCTGGAAGTCGATCGAAACCACGCTCGGCGGGCAGTACTTC
- | TRBJ2-3 | TRBD2 | TRBV20-1 | 18 | CSASVNSGGLSGTDTQYF | TGCAGTGCTAGTGTCAATAGCGGGGGCCTATCAGGCACAGATACGCAGTATTTT
once | TRBJ1-4 | - | TRBV7-6 | 16 | CASSLTGLNFNEKLFF | TGTGCCAGCAGCTTAACCGGTCTTAACTTTAATGAAAAACTGTTTTTT
- | TRBJ2-2 | - | TRBV15 | 15 | CATSRGRGDTGELFF | TGTGCCACCAGCAGAGGCAGGGGTGACACCGGGGAGCTGTTTTTT
- | TRBJ2-7 | TRBD2 | TRBV3-1/TRBV3-2 | 19 | CASSHWTSGGPKAIYEQYF | TGTGCCAGCAGCCACTGGACTAGCGGGGGGCCCAAGGCTATCTACGAGCAGTACTTC
- | TRBJ2-7 | TRBD1 | TRBV6-4 | 13 | CAGGQASGYEQYF | TGTGCCGGAGGACAGGCCTCGGGATACGAGCAGTACTTC
- | TRBJ2-7 | - | TRBV19 | 13 | CASSIARTYEQYF | TGTGCCAGTAGTATAGCGAGGACCTACGAGCAGTACTTC
- | TRBJ1-2 | - | TRBV6-5 | 13 | CASSFDGNYGYTF | TGTGCCAGCAGCTTCGACGGGAACTATGGCTACACCTTC
once | TRBJ1-1 | - | TRBV12-3/TRBV12-4 | 12 | CASSLTATEAFF | TGTGCCAGCAGCCTAACCGCCACTGAAGCTTTCTTT
- | TRBJ2-1 | TRBD2 | TRBV5-1 | 15 | CASSLIRGGSDEQFF | TGCGCCAGCAGCTTGATTCGGGGGGGCAGTGATGAGCAGTTCTTC
- | TRBJ1-6 | TRBD1 | TRBV28 | 15 | CASRPTGTGASPLHF | TGTGCCAGCAGACCAACCGGGACAGGGGCTTCACCCCTCCACTTT
- | TRBJ1-6 | - | TRBV5-8 | 18 | CASSPRQGASSYNSPLHF | TGTGCCAGCAGCCCTCGCCAGGGCGCCAGCTCCTATAATTCACCCCTCCACTTT
- | TRBJ2-3 | TRBD2 | TRBV9 | 16 | CASSVEAGSASDTQYF | TGTGCCAGCAGCGTAGAAGCGGGGTCCGCCTCAGATACGCAGTATTTT
- | TRBJ2-3 | - | TRBV7-9 | 10 | CAEAEDTQYF | TGTGCCGAAGCGGAAGATACGCAGTATTTT
- | TRBJ1-3 | TRBD1 | TRBV4-1 | 17 | CASSHPDRAPSGNTIYF | TGCGCCAGCAGCCATCCAGACAGGGCCCCCTCTGGAAACACCATATATTTT
once | TRBJ1-2 | TRBD1 | TRBV28 | 13 | CASSMTGPPGYTF | TGTGCCAGCAGTATGACAGGGCCTCCTGGCTACACCTTC
- | TRBJ2-1 | - | TRBV11-2 | 16 | CASSLEGLGSYNEQFF | TGTGCCAGCAGCCTGGAGGGACTTGGCTCCTACAATGAGCAGTTCTTC
- | TRBJ1-6 | - | TRBV2 | 14 | CASSKGQSNSPLHF | TGTGCCAGCAGTAAAGGACAAAGTAATTCACCCCTCCACTTT
- | TRBJ2-3 | TRBD2 | TRBV3-1/TRBV3-2 | 18 | CASSQDPLRAGSTDTQYF | TGTGCCAGCAGCCAAGATCCCCTCCGAGCGGGAAGCACAGATACGCAGTATTTT
- | TRBJ1-5 | - | TRBV10-2 | 14 | CASSESRTDQPQHF | TGCGCCAGCAGTGAGTCACGGACTGATCAGCCCCAGCATTTT
once | TRBJ2-3 | TRBD2 | TRBV27 | 14 | CAITPGLGSGPQYF | TGTGCCATTACGCCGGGACTAGGAAGTGGGCCGCAGTATTTT
- | TRBJ1-1 | - | TRBV5-6 | 15 | CASSLAPGQNTEAFF | TGTGCCAGCAGCTTGGCCCCGGGACAGAACACTGAAGCTTTCTTT
- | TRBJ1-5 | - | TRBV4-2 | 14 | CASSQRQENQPQHF | TGTGCCAGCAGCCAAAGACAGGAAAATCAGCCCCAGCATTTT
- | TRBJ2-7 | - | TRBV6-2/TRBV6-3 | 14 | CASSYSKLFYEQYF | TGTGCCAGCAGTTACTCGAAACTCTTCTACGAGCAGTACTTC
- | TRBJ2-5 | - | TRBV7-6 | 15 | CASAPSAGGSETQYF | TGTGCCAGCGCCCCCTCGGCGGGTGGCAGTGAGACCCAGTACTTC
few | TRBJ1-5 | - | TRBV30 | 14 | CACTQGFGEQPQHF | TGTGCCTGCACGCAGGGGTTTGGAGAACAGCCCCAGCATTTT
- | TRBJ1-5 | - | TRBV27 | 15 | CASSQVTGSNQPQHF | TGTGCCAGCAGCCAAGTCACAGGGAGCAATCAGCCCCAGCATTTT
- | TRBJ2-7 | TRBD1 | TRBV5-4 | 16 | CASSLFRDRAGYEQYF | TGTGCCAGCAGCTTGTTCCGTGACAGGGCAGGCTACGAGCAGTACTTC
- | TRBJ2-5 | - | TRBV20-1 | 14 | CSASRQGAKETQYF | TGCAGTGCTAGTCGGCAGGGCGCTAAAGAGACCCAGTACTTC
- | TRBJ1-5 | TRBD1 | TRBV6-2/TRBV6-3 | 14 | CASSPYRGERTQHF | TGTGCCAGCAGTCCCTACAGGGGAGAAAGGACCCAGCATTTT
- | TRBJ2-7 | - | TRBV4-1 | 14 | CASSQSSGSYEQYF | TGCGCCAGCAGCCAAAGCAGCGGCTCCTACGAGCAGTACTTC
- | TRBJ1-2 | TRBD1 | TRBV19 | 14 | CASSGTGGPYGYTF | TGTGCCAGTAGTGGGACAGGGGGACCCTATGGCTACACCTTC
- | TRBJ1-6 | TRBD1 | TRBV5-1 | 15 | CASSPKQGRRPPLHF | TGCGCCAGCAGCCCGAAACAGGGGAGAAGGCCACCCCTCCACTTT
- | TRBJ2-2 | - | TRBV6-4 | 15 | CASSVVAENTGELFF | TGTGCCAGCAGTGTGGTAGCGGAGAACACCGGGGAGCTGTTTTTT
- | TRBJ1-5 | - | TRBV12-5 | 11 | CASGTPRPQHF | TGTGCTAGTGGTACGCCGCGGCCCCAGCATTTT
- | TRBJ2-7 | - | TRBV30 | 11 | CAWRGSYEQYF | TGTGCCTGGCGGGGTTCCTACGAGCAGTACTTC